This T cell receptor (beta chain) was documented in a study of identical twins. Losses at the gene ends were 6 bases for V and 10 bases for J; bases not matched to a gene: 3. The CDR3 extends over 13 amino acids. Germline lookup yields CDR1 ENHRY and CDR2 SYGVKD. A template switching step contributed a universal primer site, while unique molecular identifiers were present in the cDNA. TCRdb re-derived calls from the 5' RACE reads in MiXCR, one entry per CDR3 protein. The profile covers more than 1.5 million distinct CDR3 sequences, with under 35% appearing a single time and around 0.3% taken by the ten largest. Points from the study as a whole: Fewer insertions marked abundant cord blood beta clonotypes; young adult naive trended weakly, memory not at all. Conclusions were drawn cross-sectionally by statistical analysis, without following the same donors. The degree of excess twin sharing was weaker in beta out-of-frame sequences.

Remarks on this clonotype: Antigen specificity is unknown.

This clonotype was sampled from a newborn girl in good health. The chain is built from TRBV10-3 and TRBJ2-1, with 13 nucleotides matching TRBD2. The sequencing sample was made of cord blood. The CDR3 loop reads CAIRGTSGKEQFF. DNA of the CDR3: TGTGCCATCAGGGGGACTAGCGGGAAAGAGCAGTTCTTC.